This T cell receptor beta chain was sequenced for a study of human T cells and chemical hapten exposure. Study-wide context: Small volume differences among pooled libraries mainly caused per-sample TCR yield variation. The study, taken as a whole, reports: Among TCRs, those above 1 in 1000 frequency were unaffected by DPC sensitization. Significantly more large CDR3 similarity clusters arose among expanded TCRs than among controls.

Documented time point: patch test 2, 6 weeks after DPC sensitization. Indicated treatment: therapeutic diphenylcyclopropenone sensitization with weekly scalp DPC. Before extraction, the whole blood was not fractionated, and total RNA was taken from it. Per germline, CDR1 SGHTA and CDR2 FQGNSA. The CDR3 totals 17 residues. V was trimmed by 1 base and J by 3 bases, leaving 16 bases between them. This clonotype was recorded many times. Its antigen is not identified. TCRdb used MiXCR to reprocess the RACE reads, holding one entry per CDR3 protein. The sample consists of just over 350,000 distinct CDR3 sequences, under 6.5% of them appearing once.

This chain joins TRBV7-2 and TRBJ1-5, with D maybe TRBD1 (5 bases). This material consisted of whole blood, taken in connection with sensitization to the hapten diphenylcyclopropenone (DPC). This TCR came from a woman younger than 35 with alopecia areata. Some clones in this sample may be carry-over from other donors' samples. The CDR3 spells CASSLEGDGTFNQPQHF. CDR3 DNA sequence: TGTGCCAGCAGCTTAGAGGGAGACGGGACCTTCAATCAGCCCCAGCATTTT.